This T cell receptor beta chain was captured by sequencing in a study of CD8+ T cells in alopecia areata. Concerning this clone itself: The antigen is undetermined.

General study results and limits: Affected lesional scalp, above all in alopecia totalis/universalis, was more clonal than normal scalp. Normal skin's resident alphabeta T cells are sequenced alongside lesional scalp T cells.

Extracted RNA was reverse transcribed into cDNA, the sequencing template. Sequencing was performed with immunoSEQ multiplex PCR; in TCRdb, only in-frame clones are kept and a portion is missing. The sample gives about 110,000 clones, 45% to 60% of which show up once; 20% to 30% is in the top ten. Alopecia areata patients gave lesional scalp punch biopsies and peripheral blood samples. Sorting of CD4+ and CD8+ T cells was performed on PBMCs. Germline CDR1 is MGHRA and CDR2 is YSYEKL. Trimming pared 3 bases from V and 0 bases from J, leaving 18 bases between. The CDR3 length is 18 residues. V and J are TRBV4-1 and TRBJ2-1; possible D gene TRBD2, 6 bases. Sequenced input: NKG2D-low CD8+ T cells sorted from blood. The clonotype comes from a human donor with alopecia areata. CDR3 residues: CASSQDEDYYRSYNEQFF. The CDR3 DNA reads TGCGCCAGCAGCCAGGACGAGGACTACTATCGCTCCTACAATGAGCAGTTCTTC.